This T cell receptor (beta chain) derives from a study of cytomegalovirus exposure and HLA in healthy donors. Study at large: A data release that came early held 80 million or so unique TCRs from HLA-typed donors.

General study findings and limits: Prediction of most subjects' HLA-A and HLA-B alleles by TCR beta sequences was reportedly accurate. In a later analysis, compared with equally common non-associated chains, HLA-associated beta chains were more expanded.

In regard to this clone: Its matching antigen is unknown.

J lost 8 bases, V lost 0 bases, and 7 bases had no gene match. The CDR3 contains 14 residues. The germline V gene has CDR1 SGHNT and CDR2 YYREEE (reference sequence). The PCR was carried out with 60 Vbeta primers and 13 Jbeta primers. Some clones are missing from TCRdb's copy, which holds only in-frame ones; the method was immunoSEQ multiplex PCR. The sample has approximately 150,000 clones, roughly 70% seen once. Sequenced input: PBMCs. This TCR derives from a woman in her 40s in good health and CMV-seronegative. The chain uses TRBV5-4 and TRBJ1-2; 7 positions agree with TRBD1. CDR3 loop: CASSLGGQGDGYTF. CDR3 in DNA: TGTGCCAGCAGCTTGGGTGGCCAGGGGGACGGCTACACCTTC.